What follows describes a single TCR beta chain. Its matching antigen is unknown. Sequencing used cDNA as its template, made by extracting RNA and reverse transcribing it. Sequencing was performed with immunoSEQ multiplex PCR; in TCRdb, only in-frame clones are kept and a portion is missing. The repertoire includes some 240,000 clones, more than 45% of them detected once, and roughly 0.47% sits in the top ten. Germline loops: CDR1 LGHNT, CDR2 FRNRAP. Trimming at V came to 2 bases and at J to 8 bases, leaving 14 bases not matched to a gene. This CDR3 has 16 amino acids. This sample was included in a study of CD8+ T cells in alopecia areata. For the study at large: A 6-month period off drug followed tofacitinib, which lasted 6 to 18 months.

Regarding the study as a whole: Lesional scalp, especially alopecia totalis/universalis, showed higher clonality than normal scalp.

Obtained from alopecia areata patients were lesional scalp punch biopsies along with peripheral blood. Sorted populations comprised CD4+ and CD8+ T cells obtained from PBMCs. J is TRBJ1-2 and V is TRBV12-5, with 7 nucleotides matching TRBD1. Specimen: CD4+ T cells sorted from blood, collected at week 0. The origin of this receptor is a human donor with alopecia areata. The CDR3 sequence: CASGLTGQDILRGYTF. The DNA for the CDR3 is TGTGCTAGTGGTTTGACCGGACAGGATATTCTCCGGGGCTACACCTTC.